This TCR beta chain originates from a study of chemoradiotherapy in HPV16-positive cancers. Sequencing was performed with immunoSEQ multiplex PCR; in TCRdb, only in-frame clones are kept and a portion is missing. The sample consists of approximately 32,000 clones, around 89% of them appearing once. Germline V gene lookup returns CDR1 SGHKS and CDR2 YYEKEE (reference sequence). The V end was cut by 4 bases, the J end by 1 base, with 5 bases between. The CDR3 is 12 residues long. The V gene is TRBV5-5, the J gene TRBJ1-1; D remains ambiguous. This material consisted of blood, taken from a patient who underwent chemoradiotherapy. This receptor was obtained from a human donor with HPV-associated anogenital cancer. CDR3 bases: TGTGCCAGCAGCGTAAGGAACACTGAAGCTTTCTTT. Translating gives CASSVRNTEAFF.